The 22 T cell receptor beta chains given below trace back to one sample, sequenced in a study of shared clonotypes between healthy human individuals. Assay used: immunoSEQ multiplex PCR; TCRdb lists only in-frame clones, some missing. The sample contains over 1.5 million clones, roughly 98% of which appear only once. The source material was naive CD4+ T cells sorted from blood. Subset defined: CD45RA+ positively selected. Receptor source: a man under 40 in good health.

CDR3 coding DNA: TGCGCCAGCAGCTTGGGGTGGGCTAGCGGTCAAGAGACCCAGTACTTC. Protein sequence: CASSLGWASGQETQYF. The chain links TRBV5-1 to TRBJ2-5; 7 bases align to TRBD2. Germline loops: CDR1 SGHRS, CDR2 YFSETQ. The CDR3 has 16 residues. V lost 0 bases, J lost 2 bases, and 7 bases stayed unmatched. The full variable domain, in which reference TRBV5-1 and TRBJ2-5 provide the parts outside the CDR3, is KAGVTQTPRYLIKTRGQQVTLSCSPISGHRSVSWYQQTPGQGLQFLFEYFSETQRNKGNFPGRFSGRQFSNSRSEMNVSTLELGDSALYLCASSLGWASGQETQYFGPGTRLLVL.

This sequence joins TRBV19 and TRBJ2-7, with 9 bases aligning to TRBD1. Germline loops: CDR1 LNHDA, CDR2 SQIVND (reference sequence). With 6 bases clipped from V and 6 bases from J, the junction kept 9 bases outside the gene matches. This CDR3 spans 14 amino acids. The DNA for the CDR3 is TGTGCCAGTAGGCCGGGACAGGGTTTAGCCGAGCAGTACTTC. This translates into CASRPGQGLAEQYF.

The chain couples TRBV18 to TRBJ2-6, with D possibly matching TRBD2 (6 bases). The germline V and J ends were trimmed by 6 bases and 0 bases, with 15 bases remaining between them. CDR1 is KGHSH, CDR2 LQKENI, per germline. This CDR3 spans 17 amino acids. CDR3 loop: CASSRDPTTSGANVLTF. CDR3 coding DNA: TGTGCCAGCTCGCGGGACCCTACGACCTCTGGGGCCAACGTCCTGACTTTC.

This clone was recorded once. The rearrangement links TRBV4-3 to TRBJ1-2; possible D gene TRBD1, 6 bases. The germline gives CDR1 LGHNA, CDR2 YSLEER. CDR3 length: 16 residues. V was pared by 1 base and J by 4 bases, with 16 bases between. Here the CDR3 DNA reads TGCGCCAGCAGCCAAGGTCTAGGAACAGGGTCCTATGGCTACACCTTC. Encoded protein: CASSQGLGTGSYGYTF.

The CDR3 protein is CASSLVEEQFF. CDR3 nucleotide sequence: TGTGCCAGCAGCTTAGTGGAAGAGCAGTTCTTC. The chain uses TRBV11-2 and TRBJ2-1; D remains ambiguous. CDR1 is SGHAT and CDR2 is FQNNGV in the germline V gene. V was cut by 1 base and J by 10 bases, with 5 bases left in between. This CDR3 is 11 amino acids long.

The genes are TRBV27 and TRBJ2-7; D not certain. Trimming shortened V by 4 bases and J by 9 bases, and 13 bases separated the two germline ends. The CDR3 length is 12 residues. CDR1 MNHEY and CDR2 SMNVEV come from the germline V gene (reference sequence). In DNA form, the CDR3 reads TGTGCCAGCAGTTACGTGCCAGGTGCGCAGTACTTC. This codes for CASSYVPGAQYF.

The chain has TRBV9 and TRBJ1-5; D not certain. Looked up from germline, CDR1 is SGDLS and CDR2 is YYNGEE. Trimming took 0 bases from V and 3 from J, leaving 7 bases between them. The CDR3 length is 14 residues. The CDR3, as DNA: TGTGCCAGCAGCGTAGATGCAGTCAATCAGCCCCAGCATTTT. This codes for CASSVDAVNQPQHF.

The chain has TRBV10-3 and TRBJ2-5, with 10 positions matching TRBD1. V lost 9 bases to trimming and J lost 7 bases; unmatched junction nucleotides: 8. Germline lookup yields CDR1 ENHRY and CDR2 SYGVKD. The CDR3 spans 13 residues. The CDR3 region is CAMGTGVLGTQYF. CDR3 coding DNA: TGTGCCATGGGGACAGGGGTCCTCGGGACCCAGTACTTC.

The gene calls are TRBV11-2 and TRBJ2-7; D perhaps matches TRBD1 (6 bases). This CDR3 contains 16 residues. Germline values: CDR1 SGHAT, CDR2 FQNNGV. V was pared by 5 bases and J by 0 bases, with 17 bases between. DNA for the CDR3: TGTGCCAGCAGCCCCCGTGGGGGCTTAAGCTCCTACGAGCAGTACTTC. The encoded protein is CASSPRGGLSSYEQYF.

The V and J genes are TRBV5-5 and TRBJ2-3; the D gene is possibly TRBD2 (6 bases). The V gene lost 1 base and the J gene lost 4 bases, with 19 bases spanning the gap. This CDR3 region has 17 residues. Looked up from germline, CDR1 is SGHKS and CDR2 is YYEKEE (reference sequence). In nucleotides, the CDR3 is TGTGCCAGCAGCTTGATCCGCATGGGTCCGGGGGCAGATACGCAGTATTTT. Its translation: CASSLIRMGPGADTQYF.

This chain joins TRBV18 and TRBJ1-3, with no clear D. CDR1 is KGHSH, CDR2 LQKENI, per germline. Trimming shortened V by 6 bases and J by 8 bases, and 8 bases separated the two germline ends. The CDR3 is 11 amino acids. DNA of the CDR3: TGTGCCAGCTCTCCGAGAGACACCATATATTTT. It specifies CASSPRDTIYF.

This chain's CDR3 is CASSLFGGGTEAFF. CDR3 DNA sequence: TGTGCCAGCAGCTTGTTCGGGGGCGGAACTGAAGCTTTCTTT. J is TRBJ1-1 and V is TRBV5-5, with D possibly TRBD1 on 6 matching bases. Trimming shortened V by 1 base and J by 5 bases, and 12 bases separated the two germline ends. This CDR3 comprises 14 residues. Germline V gene sequence: CDR1 SGHKS, CDR2 YYEKEE (reference sequence).

The chain uses TRBV7-9 and TRBJ1-4, with 7 bases aligning to TRBD1. The CDR3 has 15 amino acids. Germline V gene data show CDR1 as SEHNR and CDR2 as FQNEAQ (reference sequence). After removal of 5 bases from V and 8 bases from J, the junction contained 11 bases not matched to a gene. The DNA of the CDR3 is TGTGCCAGCAGCGGCGGTGCAGGGGGTTTAGAAAAACTGTTTTTT. Translated, it gives CASSGGAGGLEKLFF.

V is TRBV11-3 and J is TRBJ2-2; possibly TRBD1 or TRBD2 for D (5 bases each). V lost 5 bases and J 1 base, leaving 11 bases between the germline ends. CDR1 is SGHNT, CDR2 YENEEA, per germline. This CDR3 is built from 15 residues. The DNA of the CDR3 is TGTGCCAGCAGCCCCGGGACCCAGAACACCGGGGAGCTGTTTTTT. It is translated as CASSPGTQNTGELFF.

This clone was seen a single time. The rearrangement links TRBV18 to TRBJ1-1; the D is unclear. Germline CDR1 reads KGHSH; CDR2 reads LQKENI. Trimming shortened V by 6 bases and J by 0 bases, and 14 bases separated the two germline ends. The CDR3 totals 15 residues. CDR3 nucleotide sequence: TGTGCCAGCTCCCCGGGAGGACGGATGAACACTGAAGCTTTCTTT. It specifies CASSPGGRMNTEAFF. Full variable domain (missing parts from reference TRBV18 and TRBJ1-1): NAGVMQNPRHLVRRRGQEARLRCSPMKGHSHVYWYRQLPEEGLKFMVYLQKENIIDESGMPKERFSAEFPKEGPSILRIQQVVRGDSAAYFCASSPGGRMNTEAFFGQGTRLTVV.

The genes are TRBV6-1 and TRBJ2-1; D gene ambiguous. The CDR3 is made up of 14 amino acids. Germline assignment: CDR1 MNHNS and CDR2 SASEGT. The V and J ends lost 3 bases and 6 bases respectively, with 12 bases between them. CDR3 nucleotide sequence: TGTGCCAGCAGTGATCAGACTGCCTCCAATGAGCAGTTCTTC. Amino acid sequence: CASSDQTASNEQFF.

In this sample, this clone turned up once. The chain is built from TRBV5-1 and TRBJ2-7, with D tentatively TRBD2 (7 bases). The CDR3 runs 16 residues. V was shortened by 3 bases and J by 1 base, with 17 bases between the two germline ends. From germline, CDR1 is SGHRS and CDR2 YFSETQ. Written as DNA, the CDR3 is TGCGCCAGCAGCTCACGGGGGGCTCGGAGTTCCTACGAGCAGTACTTC. This gives the protein CASSSRGARSSYEQYF.

This rearrangement joins TRBV7-2 to TRBJ2-6; D is perhaps TRBD1 (5 bases). The CDR3 is made up of 17 amino acids. Trimming cost V 9 bases and J 0 bases, with 18 bases left between them. Germline V CDR1 and CDR2: SGHTA, FQGNSA. The CDR3 DNA sequence: TGTGCCAGTATCATCAGGGTACCAGCCTCTGGGGCCAACGTCCTGACTTTC. It yields the protein CASIIRVPASGANVLTF.

The V and J genes are TRBV7-9 and TRBJ2-7; TRBD2 aligns across 7 bases. Looked up from germline, CDR1 is SEHNR and CDR2 is FQNEAQ (reference sequence). V lost 5 bases and J lost 3; bases outside the gene matches: 4. The CDR3 length is 13 residues. The CDR3 region is CASSASGGYEQYF. CDR3 DNA: TGTGCCAGCAGCGCCTCGGGGGGCTACGAGCAGTACTTC.

The chain joins TRBV13 to TRBJ2-7; D perhaps matches TRBD2 (6 bases). Germline values: CDR1 PRHDT, CDR2 FYEKMQ (reference sequence). Trimming took off 8 bases at V and 7 bases at J, with 18 bases between the two ends. This CDR3 is built from 13 residues. CDR3: CASLQTAGSEQYF. The CDR3 DNA sequence: TGTGCCAGCCTCCAAACAGCGGGTAGTGAGCAGTACTTC.

The chain has TRBV7-3 and TRBJ2-5; 9 bases fit TRBD2. This CDR3 has 13 amino acids. The V segment lost 3 bases and the J segment 5 bases; nucleotides outside the gene matches: 1. Germline CDR1 is SGHTA and CDR2 is FQGTGA. This CDR3 reads CASSFSGGETQYF. The CDR3, as DNA: TGTGCCAGCAGCTTTAGCGGGGGTGAGACCCAGTACTTC.

The chain links TRBV7-6 to TRBJ2-2, with 15 positions matching TRBD2. Looked up from germline, CDR1 is SGHVS and CDR2 is FNYEAQ. CDR3 length: 19 residues. V was clipped by 5 bases and J by 6 bases; unmatched bases: 13. The DNA of the CDR3 is TGTGCCAGCAGCAAGGGACTAGCGGGAGGCGGGGGAACACCCGGGGAGCTGTTTTTT. Translated: CASSKGLAGGGGTPGELFF.